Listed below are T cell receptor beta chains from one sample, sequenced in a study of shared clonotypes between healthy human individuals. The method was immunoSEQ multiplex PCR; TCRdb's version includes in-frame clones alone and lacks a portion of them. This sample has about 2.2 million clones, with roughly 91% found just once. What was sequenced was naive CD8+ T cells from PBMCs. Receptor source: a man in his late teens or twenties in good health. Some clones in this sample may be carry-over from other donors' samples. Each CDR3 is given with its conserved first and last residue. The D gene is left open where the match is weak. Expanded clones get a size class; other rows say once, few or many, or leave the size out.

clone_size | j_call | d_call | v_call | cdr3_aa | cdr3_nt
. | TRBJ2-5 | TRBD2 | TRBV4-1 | CASSEVGLAGKETQYF | TGCGCCAGCAGCGAAGTAGGACTAGCGGGGAAAGAGACCCAGTACTTC
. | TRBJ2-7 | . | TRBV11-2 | CASSLYRVEVYEQYF | TGTGCCAGCAGCTTGTACAGGGTAGAGGTTTACGAGCAGTACTTC
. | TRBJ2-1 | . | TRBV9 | CASSENSFGNEQFF | TGTGCCAGCAGCGAGAACTCGTTTGGCAATGAGCAGTTCTTC
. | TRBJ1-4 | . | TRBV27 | CASSLTAGSNEKLFF | TGTGCCAGCAGTTTAACCGCGGGGTCGAATGAAAAACTGTTTTTT
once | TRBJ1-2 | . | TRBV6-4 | CASSDSWQAYGYTF | TGTGCCAGCAGTGACTCGTGGCAGGCCTATGGCTACACCTTC
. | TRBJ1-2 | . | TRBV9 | CASSAKDTGSRNYTF | TGTGCCAGCAGCGCGAAAGACACCGGGAGTCGGAACTACACCTTC
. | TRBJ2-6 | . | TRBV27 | CASSQRSGANVLTF | TGTGCCAGCAGTCAGCGCTCTGGGGCCAACGTCCTGACTTTC
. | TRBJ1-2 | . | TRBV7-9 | CASSPTWDKPYGYTF | TGTGCCAGCAGCCCGACTTGGGACAAACCTTATGGCTACACCTTC
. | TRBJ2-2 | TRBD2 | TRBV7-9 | CASSSLADANTGELFF | TGTGCCAGCAGCTCGCTAGCGGACGCGAACACCGGGGAGCTGTTTTTT
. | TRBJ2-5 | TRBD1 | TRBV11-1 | CASSLAGQGFQETQYF | TGTGCCAGCAGCTTAGCGGGACAGGGATTCCAAGAGACCCAGTACTTC
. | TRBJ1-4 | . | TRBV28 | CASSLTAPNEKLFF | TGTGCCAGCAGTTTAACAGCCCCAAATGAAAAACTGTTTTTT
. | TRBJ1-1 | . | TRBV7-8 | CASSLVGRATEAFF | TGTGCCAGCAGCTTAGTCGGCAGGGCAACTGAAGCTTTCTTT
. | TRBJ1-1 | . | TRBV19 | CASSLRGQNTEAFF | TGTGCCAGTAGTTTGAGAGGACAGAACACTGAAGCTTTCTTT
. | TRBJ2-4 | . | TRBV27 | CASSPRGGGVKNIQYF | TGTGCCAGCAGTCCGAGGGGAGGGGGCGTCAAAAACATTCAGTACTTC
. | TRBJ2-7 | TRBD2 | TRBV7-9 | CASSLPSGYRTYEQYF | TGTGCCAGCAGCTTACCTAGCGGCTACCGAACCTACGAGCAGTACTTC
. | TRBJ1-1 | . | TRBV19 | CASSARSGQSEAFF | TGTGCCAGTAGTGCTCGATCCGGACAGTCTGAAGCTTTCTTT
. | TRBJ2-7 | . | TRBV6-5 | CASRLRPSYEQYF | TGTGCCAGCAGACTAAGACCCTCCTACGAGCAGTACTTC
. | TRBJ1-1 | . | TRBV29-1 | CSVFTSTEAFF | TGCAGCGTTTTCACTTCCACTGAAGCTTTCTTT
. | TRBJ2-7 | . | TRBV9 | CASSSSRASEQYF | TGTGCCAGCAGTAGCTCCCGAGCGTCCGAGCAGTACTTC
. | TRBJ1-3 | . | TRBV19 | CASTGPGPYHSGNTIYF | TGTGCCAGTACAGGTCCAGGACCCTACCACTCTGGAAACACCATATATTTT
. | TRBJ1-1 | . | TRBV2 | CASSVEGAFF | TGTGCCAGCAGCGTGGAAGGAGCTTTCTTT
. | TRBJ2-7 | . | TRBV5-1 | CASSRPPGTYEQYF | TGCGCCAGCAGCAGGCCGCCGGGAACCTACGAGCAGTACTTC
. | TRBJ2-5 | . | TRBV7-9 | CASSPSRGQETQYF | TGTGCCAGCAGCCCCTCACGGGGCCAAGAGACCCAGTACTTC
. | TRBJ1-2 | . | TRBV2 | CASSEAQTIIGYGYTF | TGTGCCAGCAGTGAGGCACAGACAATCATCGGCTATGGCTACACCTTC
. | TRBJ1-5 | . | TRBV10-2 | CASSDSNQPQHF | TGCGCCAGCAGTGACAGCAATCAGCCCCAGCATTTT
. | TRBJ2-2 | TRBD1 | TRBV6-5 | CASSIDRGGTGELFF | TGTGCCAGCAGCATTGACAGGGGAGGCACCGGGGAGCTGTTTTTT
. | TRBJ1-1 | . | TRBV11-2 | CASSLGSGTEAFF | TGTGCCAGCAGCTTAGGGTCGGGGACTGAAGCTTTCTTT
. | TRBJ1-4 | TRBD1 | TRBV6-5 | CASSYTSGQVDEKLFF | TGTGCCAGCAGTTACACCTCGGGACAGGTTGATGAAAAACTGTTTTTT
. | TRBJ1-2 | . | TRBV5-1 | CASRLTSRDGYTF | TGCGCCAGCAGATTGACCTCGAGGGATGGCTACACCTTC
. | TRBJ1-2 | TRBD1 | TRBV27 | CASSLGGRYGYTF | TGTGCCAGCAGCTTAGGGGGCCGCTATGGCTACACCTTC
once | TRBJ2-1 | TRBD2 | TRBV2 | CASSATSGRSNEQFF | TGTGCCAGCAGCGCGACTAGCGGGAGGTCAAATGAGCAGTTCTTC
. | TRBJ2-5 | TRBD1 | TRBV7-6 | CASSRVRTGVPGETQYF | TGTGCCAGCAGCCGTGTCCGGACAGGGGTGCCGGGGGAGACCCAGTACTTC
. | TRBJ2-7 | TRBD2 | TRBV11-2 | CASSLGLAGRSYEQYF | TGTGCCAGCAGCTTAGGACTAGCGGGGAGGTCCTACGAGCAGTACTTC
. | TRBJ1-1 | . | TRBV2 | CAEGALQGWNTEAFF | TGTGCCGAAGGGGCCCTACAGGGTTGGAACACTGAAGCTTTCTTT
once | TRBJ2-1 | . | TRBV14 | CASSQEPSEPDEQFF | TGTGCCAGCAGCCAAGAGCCGAGTGAGCCCGATGAGCAGTTCTTC
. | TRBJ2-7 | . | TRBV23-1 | CASSQSVRLDTGEQYF | TGCGCCAGCAGTCAATCGGTTAGGTTGGACACGGGCGAGCAGTACTTC
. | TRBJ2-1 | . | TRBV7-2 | CASSLLGGRRDEQFF | TGTGCCAGCAGCTTATTGGGGGGCCGCAGGGATGAGCAGTTCTTC
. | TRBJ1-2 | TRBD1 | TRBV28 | CASSFPQRTGGGGYTF | TGTGCCAGCAGTTTTCCCCAGAGGACAGGGGGTGGTGGCTACACCTTC
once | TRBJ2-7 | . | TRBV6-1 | CASRGLVSYEQYF | TGTGCCAGCAGGGGACTGGTATCCTACGAGCAGTACTTC
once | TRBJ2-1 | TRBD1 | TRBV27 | CASSHSPGTGNNEQFF | TGTGCCAGCAGTCACAGTCCCGGGACAGGGAACAATGAGCAGTTCTTC
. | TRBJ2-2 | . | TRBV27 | CASSNRGGNGGELFF | TGTGCCAGCAGCAACAGGGGGGGAAATGGCGGGGAGCTGTTTTTT
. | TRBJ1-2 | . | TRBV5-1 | CASSGTHGYTF | TGCGCCAGCAGCGGCACGCATGGCTACACCTTC
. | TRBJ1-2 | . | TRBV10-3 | CAISETGPRAF | TGTGCCATCAGTGAGACAGGGCCCCGCGCCTTC
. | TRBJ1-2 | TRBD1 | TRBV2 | CASSPLNRGTGGNLGYGYTF | TGTGCCAGCAGCCCACTCAACCGGGGGACAGGGGGGAATCTGGGCTATGGCTACACCTTC
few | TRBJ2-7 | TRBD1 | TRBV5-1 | CASSFRDSYEQYF | TGCGCCAGCAGCTTCCGGGACAGCTACGAGCAGTACTTC
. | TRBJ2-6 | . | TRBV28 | CASSVRDFGANVLTF | TGTGCCAGCAGTGTCCGGGACTTTGGGGCCAACGTCCTGACTTTC
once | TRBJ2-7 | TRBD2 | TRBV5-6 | CASSFSKGLAGPYEQYF | TGTGCCAGCAGCTTCTCTAAAGGACTAGCGGGCCCCTACGAGCAGTACTTC
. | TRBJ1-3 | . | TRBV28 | CASSFGNSGNTIYF | TGTGCCAGCAGTTTTGGGAACTCTGGAAACACCATATATTTT
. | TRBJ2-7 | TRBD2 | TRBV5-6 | CASSLGLAGGIHEQYF | TGTGCCAGCAGCTTGGGACTAGCGGGAGGAATCCACGAGCAGTACTTC
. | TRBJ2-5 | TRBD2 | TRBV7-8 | CASSNPSGAYQETQYF | TGTGCCAGCAGCAACCCTAGCGGAGCGTACCAAGAGACCCAGTACTTC
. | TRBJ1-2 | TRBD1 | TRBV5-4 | CASSPGTGGYLNYGYTF | TGTGCCAGCAGCCCAGGGACAGGGGGATACCTGAACTATGGCTACACCTTC
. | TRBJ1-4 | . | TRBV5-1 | CASSFLETGSGEKLFF | TGCGCCAGCAGCTTTCTCGAAACAGGGAGCGGTGAAAAACTGTTTTTT
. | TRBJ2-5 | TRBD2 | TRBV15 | CATSGTGRRETQYF | TGTGCCACCAGCGGAACCGGGAGGAGGGAGACCCAGTACTTC
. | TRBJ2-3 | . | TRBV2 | CASSEGTASTDTQYF | TGTGCCAGCAGTGAGGGTACAGCGAGCACAGATACGCAGTATTTT
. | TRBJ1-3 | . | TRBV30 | CAWSFGPGKRNTIYF | TGTGCCTGGAGTTTCGGACCAGGGAAAAGAAACACCATATATTTT
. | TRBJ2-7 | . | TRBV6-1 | CASSVYSAGEQYF | TGTGCCAGCAGTGTGTACTCAGCGGGCGAGCAGTACTTC
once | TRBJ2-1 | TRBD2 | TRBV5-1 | CASSPRTSGRALYNEQFF | TGCGCCAGCAGCCCAAGGACTAGCGGGAGGGCCCTATACAATGAGCAGTTCTTC